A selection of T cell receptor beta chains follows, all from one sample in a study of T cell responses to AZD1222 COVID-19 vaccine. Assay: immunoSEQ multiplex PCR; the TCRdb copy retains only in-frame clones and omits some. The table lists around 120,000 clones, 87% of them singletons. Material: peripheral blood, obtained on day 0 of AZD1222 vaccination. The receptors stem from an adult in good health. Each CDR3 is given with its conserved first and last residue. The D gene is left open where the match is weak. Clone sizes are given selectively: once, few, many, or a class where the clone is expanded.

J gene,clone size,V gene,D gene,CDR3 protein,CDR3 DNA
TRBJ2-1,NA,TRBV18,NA,CASEQQREQFF,TGTGCCAGCGAGCAACAAAGAGAGCAGTTCTTC
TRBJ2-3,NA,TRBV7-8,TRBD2,CASSSQRGGLDTQYF,TGTGCCAGCAGCTCCCAGCGGGGGGGCCTCGATACGCAGTATTTT
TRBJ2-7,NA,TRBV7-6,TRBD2,CASTAIAGDLIEQYF,TGTGCCAGCACCGCAATAGCGGGAGATCTTATTGAGCAGTACTTC
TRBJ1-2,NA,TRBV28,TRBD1,CASSSGQGVVGYTF,TGTGCCAGCAGTTCAGGACAGGGGGTTGTGGGCTACACCTTC
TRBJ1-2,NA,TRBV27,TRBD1,CASSFSGGDYGYTF,TGTGCCAGCAGTTTCTCAGGGGGCGATTATGGCTACACCTTC
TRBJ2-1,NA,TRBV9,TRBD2,CASSPSGRALNEQFF,TGTGCCAGCAGCCCGAGCGGGAGGGCCCTCAATGAGCAGTTCTTC
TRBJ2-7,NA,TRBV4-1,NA,CASSQGGLPYEQYF,TGCGCCAGCAGCCAAGGAGGTCTACCCTACGAGCAGTACTTC
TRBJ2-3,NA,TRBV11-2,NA,CASSAWTASTDTQYF,TGTGCCAGCAGCGCATGGACAGCCAGCACAGATACGCAGTATTTT
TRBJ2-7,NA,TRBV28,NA,CASSPRTLPYEQYF,TGTGCCAGCAGTCCTAGGACACTCCCCTACGAGCAGTACTTC
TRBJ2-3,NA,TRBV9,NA,CASSLTRRGQLNTDTQYF,TGTGCCAGCAGCTTGACGAGGCGGGGGCAACTCAACACAGATACGCAGTATTTT
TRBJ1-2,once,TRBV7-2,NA,CASSSTAGYTF,TGTGCCAGCAGCTCAACCGCTGGCTACACCTTC
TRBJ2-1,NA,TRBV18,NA,CASSPLERVGGFF,TGTGCCAGCTCCCCGCTGGAGCGGGTCGGAGGGTTCTTC
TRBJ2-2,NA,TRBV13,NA,CASSLRTQGGLTGELFF,TGTGCCAGCAGCTTAAGGACCCAGGGCGGGTTGACCGGGGAGCTGTTTTTT
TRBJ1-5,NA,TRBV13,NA,CASSLGGQPQHF,TGTGCCAGCAGCTTAGGGGGCCAGCCCCAGCATTTT
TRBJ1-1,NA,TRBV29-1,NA,CSVAGWAGEAFF,TGCAGCGTTGCGGGGTGGGCGGGTGAAGCTTTCTTT
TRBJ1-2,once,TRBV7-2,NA,CASSPGGQNYGYTF,TGTGCCAGCAGCCCGGGAGGCCAGAACTATGGCTACACCTTC
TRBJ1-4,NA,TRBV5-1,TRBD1,CASTYGQGREKLFF,TGCGCCAGCACTTACGGACAGGGAAGGGAAAAACTGTTTTTT
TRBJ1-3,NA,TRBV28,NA,CASSLELGSGNTIYF,TGTGCCAGCAGTTTAGAACTAGGCTCTGGAAACACCATATATTTT
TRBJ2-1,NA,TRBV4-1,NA,CASRPPGRSSYNEQFF,TGCGCCAGCAGACCCCCGGGGCGGAGCTCCTACAATGAGCAGTTCTTC
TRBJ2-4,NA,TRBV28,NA,CASSETGMKNIQYF,TGTGCCAGCAGTGAGACCGGGATGAAAAACATTCAGTACTTC
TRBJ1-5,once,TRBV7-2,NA,CASSTQVGQPQHF,TGTGCCAGCAGTACACAGGTGGGGCAGCCCCAGCATTTT
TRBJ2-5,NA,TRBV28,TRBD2,CASSLSAGGETQYF,TGTGCCAGCAGTTTATCAGCGGGAGGAGAGACCCAGTACTTC
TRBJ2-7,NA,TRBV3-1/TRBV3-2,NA,CASSQGDNLGYEQYF,TGTGCCAGCAGCCAAGGGGACAATCTAGGCTACGAGCAGTACTTC
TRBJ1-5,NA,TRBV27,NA,CASSYRENQPQHF,TGTGCCAGCAGTTACAGGGAGAATCAGCCCCAGCATTTT
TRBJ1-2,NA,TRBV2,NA,CASSPPTGRNYGYTF,TGTGCCAGCAGCCCTCCTACAGGGCGTAACTATGGCTACACCTTC
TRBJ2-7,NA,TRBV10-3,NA,CAISEHRGGRASYEQYF,TGTGCCATCAGTGAGCACCGAGGGGGGAGGGCCTCCTACGAGCAGTACTTC
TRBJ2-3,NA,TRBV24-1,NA,CATSDLPDHTDTQYF,TGTGCCACCAGTGATCTGCCGGACCACACAGATACGCAGTATTTT
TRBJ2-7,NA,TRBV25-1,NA,CASSDHNALEQYF,TGTGCCAGCAGTGACCACAACGCCCTCGAGCAGTACTTC
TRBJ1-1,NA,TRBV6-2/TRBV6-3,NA,CASSPLRDLNTEAFF,TGTGCCAGCAGTCCCTTGAGGGATTTGAACACTGAAGCTTTCTTT
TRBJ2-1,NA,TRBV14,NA,CASSLYNEQFF,TGTGCCAGCAGCCTGTACAATGAGCAGTTCTTC
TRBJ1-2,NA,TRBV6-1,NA,CASSEGGDYGYTF,TGTGCCAGCAGTGAAGGAGGAGACTATGGCTACACCTTC
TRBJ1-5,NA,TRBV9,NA,CASSPRPDQPQHF,TGTGCCAGCAGCCCGCGGCCCGATCAGCCCCAGCATTTT
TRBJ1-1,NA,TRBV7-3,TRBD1,CASSLDRDTEAFF,TGTGCCAGCAGCCTCGACAGGGACACTGAAGCTTTCTTT
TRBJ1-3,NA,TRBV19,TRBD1,CASIRTGMGNTIYF,TGTGCCAGTATCAGGACAGGGATGGGGAACACCATATATTTT
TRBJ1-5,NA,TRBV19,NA,CASSPGPGINQPQHF,TGTGCCAGTAGTCCCGGGCCAGGGATCAATCAGCCCCAGCATTTT
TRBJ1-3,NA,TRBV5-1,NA,CASSLASSGNTIYF,TGCGCCAGCAGCTTAGCTAGCTCTGGAAACACCATATATTTT
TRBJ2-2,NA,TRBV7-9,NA,CASSPRQANTGELFF,TGTGCCAGCAGTCCTCGACAGGCAAACACCGGGGAGCTGTTTTTT
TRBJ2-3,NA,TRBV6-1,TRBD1,CASSEVPGGFTDTQYF,TGTGCCAGCAGTGAAGTCCCAGGGGGATTCACAGATACGCAGTATTTT
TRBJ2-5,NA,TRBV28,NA,CASSLRETQYF,TGTGCCAGCAGTTTACGAGAGACCCAGTACTTC
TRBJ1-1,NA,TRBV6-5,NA,CASSYAPGTEAFF,TGTGCCAGCAGTTACGCCCCGGGGACTGAAGCTTTCTTT
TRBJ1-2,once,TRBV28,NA,CASSIGTIRGYTF,TGTGCCAGCAGTATAGGGACAATAAGAGGCTACACCTTC
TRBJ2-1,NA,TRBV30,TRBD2,CAWSVGLGFRNEQFF,TGTGCCTGGAGTGTGGGACTAGGTTTCAGGAATGAGCAGTTCTTC
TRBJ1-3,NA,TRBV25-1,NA,CANSESGGRNTIYF,TGTGCCAACAGTGAATCAGGCGGGAGAAACACCATATATTTT
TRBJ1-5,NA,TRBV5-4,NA,CASSQGNQPQHF,TGTGCCAGCAGCCAGGGGAATCAGCCCCAGCATTTT
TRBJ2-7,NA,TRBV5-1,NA,CASSLGQPPYEQYF,TGCGCCAGCAGCTTGGGACAACCTCCCTACGAGCAGTACTTC
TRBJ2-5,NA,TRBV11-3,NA,CASSFGGGGVGETQYF,TGTGCCAGCAGCTTCGGGGGCGGGGGAGTTGGGGAGACCCAGTACTTC
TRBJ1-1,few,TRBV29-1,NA,CSVEDPYTEAFF,TGCAGCGTTGAAGACCCCTACACTGAAGCTTTCTTT
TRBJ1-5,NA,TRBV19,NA,CASSPTGKRNQPQHF,TGTGCCAGTAGCCCAACAGGGAAGCGGAATCAGCCCCAGCATTTT
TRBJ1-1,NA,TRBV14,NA,CASSPGRLGAFF,TGTGCCAGCAGCCCCGGCCGGCTTGGAGCTTTCTTT
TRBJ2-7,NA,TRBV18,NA,CASSPPNFQSYEQYF,TGTGCCAGCTCACCACCAAACTTCCAGTCCTACGAGCAGTACTTC
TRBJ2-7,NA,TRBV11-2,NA,CASSLGGVEQYF,TGTGCCAGCAGCTTAGGTGGGGTGGAGCAGTACTTC
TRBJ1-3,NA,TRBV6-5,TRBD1,CASRKDRGPGNTIYF,TGTGCCAGCAGGAAAGACAGGGGGCCTGGAAACACCATATATTTT
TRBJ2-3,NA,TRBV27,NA,CASSLIQETDTQYF,TGTGCCAGCAGTTTAATCCAGGAGACAGATACGCAGTATTTT
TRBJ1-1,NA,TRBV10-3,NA,CATSDSTEAFF,TGTGCCACATCGGACTCCACTGAAGCTTTCTTT
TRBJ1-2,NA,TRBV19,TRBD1,CASSPRQGGGYTF,TGTGCCAGTAGTCCTAGACAGGGAGGAGGCTACACCTTC
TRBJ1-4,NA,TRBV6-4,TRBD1,CASKTPTGGEKLFF,TGTGCCAGCAAGACCCCGACAGGGGGTGAAAAACTGTTTTTT
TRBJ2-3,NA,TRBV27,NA,CASSLYRVGADTQYF,TGTGCCAGCAGCTTGTACAGGGTGGGGGCAGATACGCAGTATTTT